This T cell receptor (beta chain) emerged from a study of cytomegalovirus exposure and HLA in healthy donors. PCR involved 60 Vbeta and 13 Jbeta primers. TCRdb's table, derived via immunoSEQ multiplex PCR, lists solely in-frame clones and lacks some. The repertoire has 150,000 or so clones, over 70% of them found once; the top ten carry about 6.9%. General study points: Later on, an analysis showed TCR association rates differing by HLA locus, with DRB1 the most and HLA-C the fewest.

This CDR3 region has 14 residues. Germline CDR1 is SGHRS and CDR2 is YFSETQ. V was pared by 4 bases and J by 2 bases, with 11 bases between. Details on this clone: Its antigen is unidentified. Other DNA sequences in this specimen translate into the identical CDR3.

This receptor was taken from a woman aged 35 to 49 in good health and CMV-seropositive. The specimen sequenced was PBMCs. The chain uses TRBV5-1 and TRBJ2-3; TRBD1 might be the D (6 bases). DNA for the CDR3: TGCGCCAGCAGCCTCGGACAGAACACAGATACGCAGTATTTT. It encodes CASSLGQNTDTQYF. The variable domain in full, completed from reference TRBV5-1 and TRBJ2-3, reads KAGVTQTPRYLIKTRGQQVTLSCSPISGHRSVSWYQQTPGQGLQFLFEYFSETQRNKGNFPGRFSGRQFSNSRSEMNVSTLELGDSALYLCASSLGQNTDTQYFGPGTRLTVL.